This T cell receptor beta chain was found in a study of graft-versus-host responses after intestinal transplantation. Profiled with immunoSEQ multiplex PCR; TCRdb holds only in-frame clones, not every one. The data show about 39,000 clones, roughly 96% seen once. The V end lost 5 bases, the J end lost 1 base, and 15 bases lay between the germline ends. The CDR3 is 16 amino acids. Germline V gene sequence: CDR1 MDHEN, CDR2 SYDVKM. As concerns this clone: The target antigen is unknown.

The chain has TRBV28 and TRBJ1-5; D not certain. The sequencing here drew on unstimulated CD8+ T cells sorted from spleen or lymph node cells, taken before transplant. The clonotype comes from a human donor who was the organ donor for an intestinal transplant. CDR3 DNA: TGTGCCAGCAGTCGCGGGAGAGGAGGGAGCAATCAGCCCCAGCATTTT. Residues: CASSRGRGGSNQPQHF.